The next 2 T cell receptor beta chains were all read from a single sample in a study of post-analysis software for immune sequencing data. TCR beta libraries were prepared from cDNA with unique molecular identifiers. Via MiXCR, TCRdb re-called the PCR reads, giving one row per CDR3 protein. The repertoire holds fewer than 600,000 distinct CDR3 sequences, with roughly 46% as singletons. Their antigens are not known. Findings of the study overall: Several TRBV segments (TRBV5-6, TRBV5-1 and TRBV20-1 among them) occurred more frequently in patients than in controls.

Sample: blood. Every receptor here comes from a girl aged 5-17 years with multiple sclerosis.

The rearrangement links TRBV29-1 to TRBJ1-1, with TRBD1 matching 9 bases. Germline V lookup: CDR1 SQVTM, CDR2 ANQGSEA. CDR3 size: 12 residues. V lost 7 bases to trimming and J lost 8 bases; unmatched junction nucleotides: 8. CDR3 DNA sequence: TGCAGCGCCCGGGACAGGGTCACCGAAGCTTTCTTT. Encoded protein: CSARDRVTEAFF.

This clonotype was detected only a few times. This chain joins TRBV7-9 and TRBJ1-1; D not certain. V was pared by 5 bases and J by 6 bases, with 7 bases between. Germline assignment: CDR1 SEHNR and CDR2 FQNEAQ (reference sequence). This CDR3 contains 11 residues. The CDR3 reads CASSPGAEAFF. The CDR3 coding sequence is TGTGCCAGCAGCCCCGGAGCTGAAGCTTTCTTT.